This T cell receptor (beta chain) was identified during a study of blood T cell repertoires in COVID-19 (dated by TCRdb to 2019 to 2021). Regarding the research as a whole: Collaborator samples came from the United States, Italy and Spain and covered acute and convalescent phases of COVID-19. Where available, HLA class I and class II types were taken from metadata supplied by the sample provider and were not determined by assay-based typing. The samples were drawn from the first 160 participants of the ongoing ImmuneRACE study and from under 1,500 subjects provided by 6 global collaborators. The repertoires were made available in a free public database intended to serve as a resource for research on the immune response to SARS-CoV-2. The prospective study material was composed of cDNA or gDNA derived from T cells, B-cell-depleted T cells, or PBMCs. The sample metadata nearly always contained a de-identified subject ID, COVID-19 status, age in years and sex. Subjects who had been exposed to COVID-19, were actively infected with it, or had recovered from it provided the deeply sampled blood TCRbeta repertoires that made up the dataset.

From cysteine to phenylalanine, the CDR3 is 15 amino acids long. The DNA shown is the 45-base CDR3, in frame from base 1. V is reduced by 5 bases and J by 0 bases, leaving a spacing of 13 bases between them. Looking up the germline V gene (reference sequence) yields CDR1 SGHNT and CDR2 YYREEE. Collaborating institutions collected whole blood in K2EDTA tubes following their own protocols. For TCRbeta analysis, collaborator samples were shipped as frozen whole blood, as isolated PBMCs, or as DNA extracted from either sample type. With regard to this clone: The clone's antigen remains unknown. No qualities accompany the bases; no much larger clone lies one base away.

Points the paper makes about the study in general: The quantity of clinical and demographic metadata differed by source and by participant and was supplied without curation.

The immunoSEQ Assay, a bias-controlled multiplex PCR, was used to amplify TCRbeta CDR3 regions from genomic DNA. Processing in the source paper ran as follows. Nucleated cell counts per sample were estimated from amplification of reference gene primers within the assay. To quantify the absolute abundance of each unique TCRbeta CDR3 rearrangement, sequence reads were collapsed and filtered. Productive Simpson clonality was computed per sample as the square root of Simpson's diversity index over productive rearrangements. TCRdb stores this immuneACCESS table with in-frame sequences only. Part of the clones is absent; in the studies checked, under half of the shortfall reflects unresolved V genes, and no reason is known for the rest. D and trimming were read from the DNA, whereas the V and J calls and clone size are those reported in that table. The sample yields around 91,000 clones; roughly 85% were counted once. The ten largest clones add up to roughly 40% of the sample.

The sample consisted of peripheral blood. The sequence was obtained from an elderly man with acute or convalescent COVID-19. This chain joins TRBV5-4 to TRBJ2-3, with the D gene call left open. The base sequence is TGTGCCAGCAGTAACCTTCGGGTCAGCACAGATACGCAGTATTTT. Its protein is CASSNLRVSTDTQYF.